The rows below give T cell receptor beta chains drawn from one sample of a study of cytomegalovirus exposure and HLA in healthy donors. Profiling relied on immunoSEQ multiplex PCR, and the TCRdb table lists in-frame clones only, not all of them. The sample lists about 170,000 clones; around nine tenths were seen once. Sequences were obtained from PBMCs. The source of these receptors is a woman aged 25 to 39 in good health and CMV-seronegative. Both conserved end residues are part of each CDR3. D genes are given only for firm matches. Clone size is stated in some rows and not others, as once, few, many or a class when expanded.

CDR3 protein: CASSSVTELYGYTF; CDR3 DNA: TGTGCCAGCAGCTCAGTAACAGAACTCTATGGCTACACCTTC; J gene: TRBJ1-2; D gene: .; V gene: TRBV7-9; CDR3 length: 14; clone size: few
CDR3 protein: CASSLSWGTGVRSPLHF; CDR3 DNA: TGTGCCAGCAGCTTGTCGTGGGGGACAGGGGTTCGTTCACCCCTCCACTTT; J gene: TRBJ1-6; D gene: TRBD1; V gene: TRBV7-2; CDR3 length: 17; clone size: .
CDR3 protein: CAADEQFF; CDR3 DNA: TGTGCCGCGGATGAGCAGTTCTTC; J gene: TRBJ2-1; D gene: .; V gene: TRBV30; CDR3 length: 8; clone size: .
CDR3 protein: CASSYPAGSERNEKLFF; CDR3 DNA: TGTGCCAGCAGTTACCCGGCTGGCTCAGAGAGGAATGAAAAACTGTTTTTT; J gene: TRBJ1-4; D gene: .; V gene: TRBV6-7; CDR3 length: 17; clone size: .
CDR3 protein: CAWSFRGQGTTEAFF; CDR3 DNA: TGTGCCTGGAGTTTTCGCGGGCAGGGGACCACTGAAGCTTTCTTT; J gene: TRBJ1-1; D gene: .; V gene: TRBV30; CDR3 length: 15; clone size: once
CDR3 protein: CASSFGTASYEQYF; CDR3 DNA: TGTGCCAGCAGCTTTGGGACAGCCTCCTACGAGCAGTACTTC; J gene: TRBJ2-7; D gene: TRBD1; V gene: TRBV7-2; CDR3 length: 14; clone size: once
CDR3 protein: CASSEGRVEGLNTGELFF; CDR3 DNA: TGTGCCAGCAGTGAAGGGCGCGTTGAGGGATTGAACACCGGGGAGCTGTTTTTT; J gene: TRBJ2-2; D gene: .; V gene: TRBV6-1; CDR3 length: 18; clone size: .
CDR3 protein: CASIFSRGWETQYF; CDR3 DNA: TGTGCCAGCATTTTTTCACGGGGTTGGGAGACCCAGTACTTC; J gene: TRBJ2-5; D gene: .; V gene: TRBV2; CDR3 length: 14; clone size: .
CDR3 protein: CASSVILGQGVYNEQFF; CDR3 DNA: TGTGCCAGCAGTGTGATATTAGGACAGGGGGTATACAATGAGCAGTTCTTC; J gene: TRBJ2-1; D gene: TRBD1; V gene: TRBV27; CDR3 length: 17; clone size: .
CDR3 protein: CASSEGTLAATYNEQFF; CDR3 DNA: TGTGCCAGCAGTGAGGGAACACTAGCGGCAACCTACAATGAGCAGTTCTTC; J gene: TRBJ2-1; D gene: TRBD2; V gene: TRBV25-1; CDR3 length: 17; clone size: .
CDR3 protein: CASSDHGQGGSEAFF; CDR3 DNA: TGTGCCAGCAGTGACCACGGACAGGGGGGGAGTGAAGCTTTCTTT; J gene: TRBJ1-1; D gene: TRBD1; V gene: TRBV6-1; CDR3 length: 15; clone size: .
CDR3 protein: CASSQRGGPNEQYF; CDR3 DNA: TGCGCCAGCAGCCAACGCGGGGGGCCCAACGAGCAGTACTTC; J gene: TRBJ2-7; D gene: TRBD2; V gene: TRBV4-1; CDR3 length: 14; clone size: .
CDR3 protein: CASSKGQGADGYTF; CDR3 DNA: TGTGCCAGTAGTAAAGGGCAGGGGGCTGATGGCTACACCTTC; J gene: TRBJ1-2; D gene: TRBD1; V gene: TRBV19; CDR3 length: 14; clone size: .
CDR3 protein: CASSAGGGEETQYF; CDR3 DNA: TGCGCCAGCAGCGCCGGAGGCGGGGAAGAGACCCAGTACTTC; J gene: TRBJ2-5; D gene: .; V gene: TRBV5-1; CDR3 length: 14; clone size: .
CDR3 protein: CAWTGGTNTGELFF; CDR3 DNA: TGTGCCTGGACGGGGGGGACGAACACCGGGGAGCTGTTTTTT; J gene: TRBJ2-2; D gene: TRBD2; V gene: TRBV30; CDR3 length: 14; clone size: .
CDR3 protein: CAWGVDQPQHF; CDR3 DNA: TGTGCCTGGGGAGTGGATCAGCCCCAGCATTTT; J gene: TRBJ1-5; D gene: .; V gene: TRBV6-1; CDR3 length: 11; clone size: few
CDR3 protein: CASSTPGQGCYNEQFF; CDR3 DNA: TGTGCCAGCAGCACACCGGGACAGGGTTGCTACAATGAGCAGTTCTTC; J gene: TRBJ2-1; D gene: .; V gene: TRBV21-1; CDR3 length: 16; clone size: .
CDR3 protein: CASSLGQGLEAFF; CDR3 DNA: TGTGCCAGCAGCTTGGGACAGGGGCTTGAAGCTTTCTTT; J gene: TRBJ1-1; D gene: TRBD1; V gene: TRBV7-9; CDR3 length: 13; clone size: .
CDR3 protein: CASSPGLGTVYEQYF; CDR3 DNA: TGCGCCAGCAGCCCAGGCCTGGGGACAGTCTACGAGCAGTACTTC; J gene: TRBJ2-7; D gene: TRBD1; V gene: TRBV4-3; CDR3 length: 15; clone size: .
CDR3 protein: CASNPGQGAIGNTIYF; CDR3 DNA: TGTGCCAGCAACCCCGGACAGGGGGCGATAGGAAACACCATATATTTT; J gene: TRBJ1-3; D gene: TRBD1; V gene: TRBV2; CDR3 length: 16; clone size: .
CDR3 protein: CSVKQGMRTEAFF; CDR3 DNA: TGCAGCGTAAAACAGGGGATGAGAACTGAAGCTTTCTTT; J gene: TRBJ1-1; D gene: TRBD1; V gene: TRBV29-1; CDR3 length: 13; clone size: .
CDR3 protein: CASSEYAQRGNEQFF; CDR3 DNA: TGTGCCAGCAGTGAATATGCCCAGCGCGGCAATGAGCAGTTCTTC; J gene: TRBJ2-1; D gene: .; V gene: TRBV25-1; CDR3 length: 15; clone size: .
CDR3 protein: CASSQTDSSYGYTF; CDR3 DNA: TGTGCCAGCTCACAAACGGACAGTTCCTATGGCTACACCTTC; J gene: TRBJ1-2; D gene: .; V gene: TRBV18; CDR3 length: 14; clone size: .
CDR3 protein: CASSTVTGATDYSNQPQHF; CDR3 DNA: TGTGCCAGTAGTACCGTCACAGGGGCCACGGATTATAGCAATCAGCCCCAGCATTTT; J gene: TRBJ1-5; D gene: TRBD1; V gene: TRBV19; CDR3 length: 19; clone size: once
CDR3 protein: CASSLTGFFHEQYF; CDR3 DNA: TGTGCCAGCAGTTTAACAGGGTTTTTTCACGAGCAGTACTTC; J gene: TRBJ2-7; D gene: .; V gene: TRBV27; CDR3 length: 14; clone size: .
CDR3 protein: CSIPGTSDF; CDR3 DNA: TGCAGTATCCCCGGGACTAGCGACTTC; J gene: TRBJ2-7; D gene: TRBD2; V gene: TRBV20-1; CDR3 length: 9; clone size: few
CDR3 protein: CASSRPLFPYEQYF; CDR3 DNA: TGTGCCAGCAGTCGTCCTTTATTTCCCTACGAGCAGTACTTC; J gene: TRBJ2-7; D gene: .; V gene: TRBV2; CDR3 length: 14; clone size: .
CDR3 protein: CASSITILRSGNTIYF; CDR3 DNA: TGTGCCAGTAGTATCACGATCCTGAGGTCTGGAAACACCATATATTTT; J gene: TRBJ1-3; D gene: .; V gene: TRBV19; CDR3 length: 16; clone size: few
CDR3 protein: CASSDIFGYTF; CDR3 DNA: TGTGCCAGCAGTGATATATTTGGCTACACCTTC; J gene: TRBJ1-2; D gene: .; V gene: TRBV2; CDR3 length: 11; clone size: .
CDR3 protein: CASSLGLAGYEQYF; CDR3 DNA: TGTGCCAGCAGTCTTGGGTTGGCAGGCTACGAGCAGTACTTC; J gene: TRBJ2-7; D gene: .; V gene: TRBV9; CDR3 length: 14; clone size: .
CDR3 protein: CASRPGTGGPSYEQYF; CDR3 DNA: TGTGCCAGCAGGCCCGGGACAGGGGGACCCTCCTACGAGCAGTACTTC; J gene: TRBJ2-7; D gene: TRBD1; V gene: TRBV7-8; CDR3 length: 16; clone size: .
CDR3 protein: CASSPPAERASYNEQFF; CDR3 DNA: TGTGCCAGCAGCCCCCCCGCCGAGAGAGCTTCCTACAATGAGCAGTTCTTC; J gene: TRBJ2-1; D gene: .; V gene: TRBV7-9; CDR3 length: 17; clone size: .
CDR3 protein: CASSLGPDTQYF; CDR3 DNA: TGTGCCAGCAGTTTGGGCCCAGATACGCAGTATTTT; J gene: TRBJ2-3; D gene: .; V gene: TRBV27; CDR3 length: 12; clone size: .
CDR3 protein: CATSRASGTGGTEAFF; CDR3 DNA: TGTGCCACCAGCAGAGCCTCCGGGACAGGGGGGACTGAAGCTTTCTTT; J gene: TRBJ1-1; D gene: TRBD1; V gene: TRBV15; CDR3 length: 16; clone size: .
CDR3 protein: CASSIEAGRETQYF; CDR3 DNA: TGTGCCAGCAGCATAGAGGCGGGGAGGGAGACCCAGTACTTC; J gene: TRBJ2-5; D gene: .; V gene: TRBV9; CDR3 length: 14; clone size: .
CDR3 protein: CASHKTGQGVYGYTF; CDR3 DNA: TGCGCCAGCCATAAAACGGGACAGGGAGTCTATGGCTACACCTTC; J gene: TRBJ1-2; D gene: TRBD1; V gene: TRBV5-1; CDR3 length: 15; clone size: .
CDR3 protein: CASSYEGDTQYF; CDR3 DNA: TGTGCCAGCAGTTATGAGGGAGATACGCAGTATTTT; J gene: TRBJ2-3; D gene: .; V gene: TRBV6-5; CDR3 length: 12; clone size: .
CDR3 protein: CASSSGANEQFF; CDR3 DNA: TGTGCCAGCAGCTCGGGAGCAAATGAGCAGTTCTTC; J gene: TRBJ2-1; D gene: .; V gene: TRBV7-9; CDR3 length: 12; clone size: .
CDR3 protein: CASSGTGRSPLHF; CDR3 DNA: TGCGCCAGCTCCGGGACAGGGAGATCACCCCTCCACTTT; J gene: TRBJ1-6; D gene: TRBD1; V gene: TRBV5-1; CDR3 length: 13; clone size: few
CDR3 protein: CASSGGQIETQYF; CDR3 DNA: TGTGCCAGCAGTGGGGGACAGATCGAGACCCAGTACTTC; J gene: TRBJ2-5; D gene: TRBD1; V gene: TRBV2; CDR3 length: 13; clone size: .
CDR3 protein: CASSPGGDRDNTEAFF; CDR3 DNA: TGTGCCAGCAGCCCAGGAGGGGACAGGGACAACACTGAAGCTTTCTTT; J gene: TRBJ1-1; D gene: TRBD1; V gene: TRBV13; CDR3 length: 16; clone size: .
CDR3 protein: CASSQGGGKYRATNEKLFF; CDR3 DNA: TGCGCCAGCAGCCAAGGAGGCGGGAAGTACCGCGCAACTAATGAAAAACTGTTTTTT; J gene: TRBJ1-4; D gene: .; V gene: TRBV4-1; CDR3 length: 19; clone size: .
CDR3 protein: CASGGAGPVDTQYF; CDR3 DNA: TGTGCCAGCGGCGGCGCGGGGCCGGTAGATACGCAGTATTTT; J gene: TRBJ2-3; D gene: .; V gene: TRBV6-1; CDR3 length: 14; clone size: .
CDR3 protein: CASSTKQGARITEAFF; CDR3 DNA: TGTGCCAGCAGTACAAAACAGGGGGCTCGGATTACTGAAGCTTTCTTT; J gene: TRBJ1-1; D gene: TRBD1; V gene: TRBV27; CDR3 length: 16; clone size: once
CDR3 protein: CASSPRVDAEAFF; CDR3 DNA: TGCGCCAGCAGCCCCAGGGTCGACGCTGAAGCTTTCTTT; J gene: TRBJ1-1; D gene: .; V gene: TRBV5-1; CDR3 length: 13; clone size: .
CDR3 protein: CASSWPGGFYEQYF; CDR3 DNA: TGTGCCAGCAGCTGGCCAGGGGGCTTCTACGAGCAGTACTTC; J gene: TRBJ2-7; D gene: TRBD1; V gene: TRBV5-6; CDR3 length: 14; clone size: once
CDR3 protein: CASSPDRAGNTIYF; CDR3 DNA: TGTGCCAGCAGCCCTGACAGGGCTGGAAACACCATATATTTT; J gene: TRBJ1-3; D gene: TRBD1; V gene: TRBV5-4; CDR3 length: 14; clone size: once
CDR3 protein: CASSLFGGDTQYF; CDR3 DNA: TGTGCCAGCAGCTTATTTGGGGGGGATACGCAGTATTTT; J gene: TRBJ2-3; D gene: .; V gene: TRBV11-2; CDR3 length: 13; clone size: .
CDR3 protein: CASSAKGVLRTDTQYF; CDR3 DNA: TGTGCCAGCAGTGCCAAAGGGGTTTTAAGGACAGATACGCAGTATTTT; J gene: TRBJ2-3; D gene: .; V gene: TRBV27; CDR3 length: 16; clone size: .
CDR3 protein: CASSEGGDRSSPLHF; CDR3 DNA: TGTGCCAGCAGTGAAGGTGGGGACAGGTCCTCACCCCTCCACTTT; J gene: TRBJ1-6; D gene: TRBD1; V gene: TRBV6-1; CDR3 length: 15; clone size: .
CDR3 protein: CASSLELAGGSTDTQYF; CDR3 DNA: TGCGCCAGCAGCTTGGAGCTAGCGGGGGGAAGCACAGATACGCAGTATTTT; J gene: TRBJ2-3; D gene: TRBD2; V gene: TRBV5-1; CDR3 length: 17; clone size: .
CDR3 protein: CASSYRTDNEQFF; CDR3 DNA: TGTGCCAGCAGCTACAGGACAGACAATGAGCAGTTCTTC; J gene: TRBJ2-1; D gene: .; V gene: TRBV9; CDR3 length: 13; clone size: .
CDR3 protein: CASRDRQGAIEAFF; CDR3 DNA: TGCGCCAGCAGGGACAGACAGGGTGCGATTGAAGCTTTCTTT; J gene: TRBJ1-1; D gene: TRBD1; V gene: TRBV10-1; CDR3 length: 14; clone size: .
CDR3 protein: CASSEVARGGYTEAFF; CDR3 DNA: TGTGCCAGCAGTGAAGTAGCACGGGGTGGGTACACTGAAGCTTTCTTT; J gene: TRBJ1-1; D gene: .; V gene: TRBV2; CDR3 length: 16; clone size: .
CDR3 protein: CASSPGQMNEKLFF; CDR3 DNA: TGTGCCAGCAGTCCGGGACAGATGAATGAAAAACTGTTTTTT; J gene: TRBJ1-4; D gene: TRBD1; V gene: TRBV6-1; CDR3 length: 14; clone size: .
CDR3 protein: CASSGQGDYGYTF; CDR3 DNA: TGTGCCAGTAGTGGACAGGGGGACTATGGCTACACCTTC; J gene: TRBJ1-2; D gene: TRBD1; V gene: TRBV19; CDR3 length: 13; clone size: .
CDR3 protein: CASSQQLTRYSNQPQHF; CDR3 DNA: TGCGCCAGCAGCCAACAATTGACTCGATATAGCAATCAGCCCCAGCATTTT; J gene: TRBJ1-5; D gene: .; V gene: TRBV4-1; CDR3 length: 17; clone size: .
CDR3 protein: CASSVGASWQPQHF; CDR3 DNA: TGTGCCAGCAGTGTGGGCGCTTCATGGCAGCCCCAGCATTTT; J gene: TRBJ1-5; D gene: .; V gene: TRBV2; CDR3 length: 14; clone size: .